This T cell receptor beta chain was identified during a study of neurological immune-mediated disorders. This clonotype was observed many times. Its antigen remains unknown. Using its own MiXCR run on the 5' RACE reads, TCRdb lists one record per CDR3 protein. The repertoire holds just under 60,000 distinct CDR3 sequences, 3.5% seen once, with under 3.5% in the top ten. Germline V gene lookup returns CDR1 SGHVS and CDR2 FNYEAQ. This CDR3 spans 15 amino acids. V was cut by 5 bases and J by 6 bases, with 20 bases left in between. Points from the study as a whole: Because no CDR3 amino acid sequences were shared across subjects by expanded clones, private repertoires were suggested in all groups. A possible signature was seen in one related-CDR3 cluster, into which phylogenetic grouping placed the repertoires of 18 of 34 multiple sclerosis patients.

V gene TRBV7-6 combines with J gene TRBJ2-7, with D perhaps TRBD2 (6 bases). The sequence was obtained from a woman in her twenties or thirties with multiple sclerosis. The sequenced sample was PBMCs. CDR3 bases: TGTGCCAGCAGCCTGGGATCGCTAGGAGCGGGCGAGCAGTACTTC. Amino acid sequence: CASSLGSLGAGEQYF.